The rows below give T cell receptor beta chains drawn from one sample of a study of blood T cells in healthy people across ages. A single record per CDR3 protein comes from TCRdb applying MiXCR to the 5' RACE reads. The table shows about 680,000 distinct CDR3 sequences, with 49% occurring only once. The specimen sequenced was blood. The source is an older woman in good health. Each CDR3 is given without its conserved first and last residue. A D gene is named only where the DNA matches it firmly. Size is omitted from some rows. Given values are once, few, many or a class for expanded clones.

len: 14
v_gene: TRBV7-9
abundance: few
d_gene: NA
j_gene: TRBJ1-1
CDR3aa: ASSLVPPGDPTGAF

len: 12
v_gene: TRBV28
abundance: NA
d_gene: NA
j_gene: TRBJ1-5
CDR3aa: ASREQDLVRAQH

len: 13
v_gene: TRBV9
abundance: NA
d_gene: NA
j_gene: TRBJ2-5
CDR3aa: ASSVTLKEQETQY

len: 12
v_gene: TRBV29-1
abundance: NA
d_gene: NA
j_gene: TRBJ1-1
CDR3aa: SAPGRAGDTEAF

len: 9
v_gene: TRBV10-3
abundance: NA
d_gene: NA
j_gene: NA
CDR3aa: AIRTNNEQY

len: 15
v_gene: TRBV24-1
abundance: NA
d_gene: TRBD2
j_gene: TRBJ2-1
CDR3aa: ATSDQLTSGTIYEQF

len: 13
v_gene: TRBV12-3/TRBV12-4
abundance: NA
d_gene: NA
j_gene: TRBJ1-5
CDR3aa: ASSATQGWNQPQH

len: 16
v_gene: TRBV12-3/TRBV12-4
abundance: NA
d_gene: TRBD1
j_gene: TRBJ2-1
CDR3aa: ASSIPLAGTGIRDEQF

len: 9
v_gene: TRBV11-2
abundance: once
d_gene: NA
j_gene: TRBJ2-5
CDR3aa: ASSERQAQY

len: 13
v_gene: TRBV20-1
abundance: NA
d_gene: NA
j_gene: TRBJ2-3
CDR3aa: SARDLRRPPDTQY

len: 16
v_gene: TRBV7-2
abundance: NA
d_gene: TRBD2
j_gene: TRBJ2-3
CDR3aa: ASSPNPLASWSTDTQY

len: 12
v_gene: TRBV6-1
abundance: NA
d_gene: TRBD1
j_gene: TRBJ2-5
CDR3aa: AGIRTGGYNEQY

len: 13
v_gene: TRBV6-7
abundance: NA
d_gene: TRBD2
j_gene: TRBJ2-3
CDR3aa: ASSYSPSGSDTQY

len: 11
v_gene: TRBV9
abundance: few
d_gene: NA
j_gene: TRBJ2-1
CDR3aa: ASSVSSYNGQF

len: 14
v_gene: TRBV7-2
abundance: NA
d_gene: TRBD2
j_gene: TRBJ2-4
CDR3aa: ASSLEMGLAMNEQY

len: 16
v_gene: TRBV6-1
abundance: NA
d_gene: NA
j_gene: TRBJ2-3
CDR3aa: ASSPVTSMGLSTDTQY

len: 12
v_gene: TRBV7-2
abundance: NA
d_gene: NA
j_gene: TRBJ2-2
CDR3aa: ASSLAQGPGELF

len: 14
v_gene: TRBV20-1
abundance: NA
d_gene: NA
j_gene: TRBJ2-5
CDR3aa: SARDLFSVTKETQY

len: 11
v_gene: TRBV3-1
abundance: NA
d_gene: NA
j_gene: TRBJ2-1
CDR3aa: ASSQTLASEQF

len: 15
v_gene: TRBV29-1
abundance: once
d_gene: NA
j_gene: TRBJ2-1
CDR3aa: SVDSPAEVSSYNEQF

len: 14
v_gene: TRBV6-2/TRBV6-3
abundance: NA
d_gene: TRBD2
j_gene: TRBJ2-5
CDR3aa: ASIMTARGTSGVQY

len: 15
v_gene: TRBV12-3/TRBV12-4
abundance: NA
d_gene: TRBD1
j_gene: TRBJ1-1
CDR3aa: ASSPGLGTGANTEAF

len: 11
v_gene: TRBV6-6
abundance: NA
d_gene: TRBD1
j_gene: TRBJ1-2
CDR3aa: ASTTGTGTGYT

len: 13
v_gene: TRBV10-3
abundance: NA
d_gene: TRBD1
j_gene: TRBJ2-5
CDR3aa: AIRSDRYYQETQY